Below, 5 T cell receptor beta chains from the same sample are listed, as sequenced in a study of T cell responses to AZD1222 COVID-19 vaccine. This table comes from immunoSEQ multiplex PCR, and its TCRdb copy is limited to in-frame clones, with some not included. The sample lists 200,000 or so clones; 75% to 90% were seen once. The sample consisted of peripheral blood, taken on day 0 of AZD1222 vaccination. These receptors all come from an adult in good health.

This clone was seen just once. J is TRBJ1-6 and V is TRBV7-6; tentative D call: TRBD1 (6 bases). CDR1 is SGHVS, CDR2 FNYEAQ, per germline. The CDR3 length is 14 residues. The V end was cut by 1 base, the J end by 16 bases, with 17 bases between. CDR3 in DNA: TGTGCCAGCAGCTTAGAGGTACAGGGCGATCGGCTCCACTTT. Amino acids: CASSLEVQGDRLHF.

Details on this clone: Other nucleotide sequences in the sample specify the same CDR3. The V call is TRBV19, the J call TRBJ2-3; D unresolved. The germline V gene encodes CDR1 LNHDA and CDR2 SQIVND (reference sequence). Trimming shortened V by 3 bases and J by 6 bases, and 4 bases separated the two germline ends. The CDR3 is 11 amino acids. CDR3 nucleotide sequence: TGTGCCAGTAGTATCCGGGATACGCAGTATTTT. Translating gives CASSIRDTQYF.

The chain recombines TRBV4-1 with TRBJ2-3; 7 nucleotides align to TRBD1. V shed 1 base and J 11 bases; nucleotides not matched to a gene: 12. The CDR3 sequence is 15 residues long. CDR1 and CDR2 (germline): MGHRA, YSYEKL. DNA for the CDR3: TGCGCCAGCAGCCAAGGGACAGGAGCTACCATTGGGCAGTATTTT. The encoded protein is CASSQGTGATIGQYF.

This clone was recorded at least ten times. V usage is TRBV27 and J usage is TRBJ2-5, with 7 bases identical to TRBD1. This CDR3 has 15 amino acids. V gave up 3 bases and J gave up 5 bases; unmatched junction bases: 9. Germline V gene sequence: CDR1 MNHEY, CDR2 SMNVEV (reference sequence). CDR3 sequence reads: CASSFWTGRGETQYF. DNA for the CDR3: TGTGCCAGCAGTTTCTGGACAGGACGTGGGGAGACCCAGTACTTC.

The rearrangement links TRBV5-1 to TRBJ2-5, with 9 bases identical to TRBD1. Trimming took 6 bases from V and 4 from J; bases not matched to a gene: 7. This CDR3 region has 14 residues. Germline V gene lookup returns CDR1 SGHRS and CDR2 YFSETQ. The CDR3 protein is CASTPTGGVETQYF. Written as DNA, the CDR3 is TGCGCCAGCACCCCGACAGGGGGAGTAGAGACCCAGTACTTC.